The entry that follows covers one T cell receptor beta chain sequence. Its antigen is not known. This entry belongs to a study of graft-versus-host responses after intestinal transplantation. At the level of the study: Multivisceral, liver-intestinal, or isolated intestinal grafts were transplanted into recipients. Each patient got anti-thymocyte globulin induction, then tacrolimus and steroids for roughly 3 years. The study's findings and limits: Allografts carried high graft-versus-host to host-versus-graft clonal ratios in patients having graft-donor T cell macrochimerism. GvH clonotypes were identified within recipient marrow, with a subset emerging first in ileum or blood.

Intraepithelial lymphocytes and lamina propria lymphocytes were released through processing of graft tissue. The protocol was immunoSEQ multiplex PCR, while the TCRdb copy is restricted to in-frame clones and leaves out a portion. Counted here are approximately 20,000 clones, roughly 78% occurring once; the ten biggest clones make up approximately 7.6%. The origin of this receptor is a human patient who received an intestinal transplant, so some T cells may come from the graft donor. This specimen was ileum tissue, taken 20 days after intestinal transplant.

For the CDR3, the DNA is TGTGCCAGCAGCCAAGGTTTAACAGGGAATTCACCCCTCCACTTT. Its translation: CASSQGLTGNSPLHF. The chain links TRBV4-2 to TRBJ1-6, with a tentative D call TRBD1 (6 bases). CDR3 length: 15 amino acids. Germline CDR1 reads LGHNA; CDR2 reads YNFKEQ. With 1 base removed from V and 7 bases from J, the gap between germline ends came to 11 bases.